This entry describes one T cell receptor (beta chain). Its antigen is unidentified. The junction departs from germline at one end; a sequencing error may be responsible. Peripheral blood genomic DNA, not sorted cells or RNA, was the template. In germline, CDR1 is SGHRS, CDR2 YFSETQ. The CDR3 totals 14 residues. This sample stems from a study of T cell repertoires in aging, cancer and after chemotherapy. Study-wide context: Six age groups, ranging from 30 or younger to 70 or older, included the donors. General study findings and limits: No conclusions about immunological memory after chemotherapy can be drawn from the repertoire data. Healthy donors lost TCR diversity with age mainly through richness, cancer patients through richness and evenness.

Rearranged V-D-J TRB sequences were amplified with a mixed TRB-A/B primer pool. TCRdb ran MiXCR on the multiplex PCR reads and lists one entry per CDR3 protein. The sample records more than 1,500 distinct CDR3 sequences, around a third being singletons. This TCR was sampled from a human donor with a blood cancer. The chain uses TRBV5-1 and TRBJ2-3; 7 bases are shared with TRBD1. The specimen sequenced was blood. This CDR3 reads CVSSWQGETDTQYF. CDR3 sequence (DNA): TGCGTCAGCAGCTGGCAGGGGGAGACAGATACGCAGTATTTT.